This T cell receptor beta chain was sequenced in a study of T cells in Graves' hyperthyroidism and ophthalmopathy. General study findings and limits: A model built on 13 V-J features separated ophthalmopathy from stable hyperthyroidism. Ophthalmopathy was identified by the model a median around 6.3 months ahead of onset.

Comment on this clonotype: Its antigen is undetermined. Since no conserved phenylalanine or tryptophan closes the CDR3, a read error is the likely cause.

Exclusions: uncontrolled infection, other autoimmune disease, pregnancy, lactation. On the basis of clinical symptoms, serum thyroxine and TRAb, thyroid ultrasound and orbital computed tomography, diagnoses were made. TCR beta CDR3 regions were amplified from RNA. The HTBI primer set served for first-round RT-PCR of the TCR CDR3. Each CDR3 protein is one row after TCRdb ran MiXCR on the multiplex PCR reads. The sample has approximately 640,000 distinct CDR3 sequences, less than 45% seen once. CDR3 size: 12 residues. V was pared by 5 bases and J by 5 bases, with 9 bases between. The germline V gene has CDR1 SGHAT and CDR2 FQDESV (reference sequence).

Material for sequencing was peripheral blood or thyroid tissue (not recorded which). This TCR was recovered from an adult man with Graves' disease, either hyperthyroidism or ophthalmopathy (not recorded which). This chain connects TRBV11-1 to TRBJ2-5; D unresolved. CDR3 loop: CASSVGEETQYL. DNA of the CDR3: TGTGCCAGCAGCGTAGGAGAGGAGACCCAGTACCTC.